This TCR beta chain was captured by sequencing in a study of T cell responses to AZD1222 COVID-19 vaccine. Study background: Doses given second, at about 4 or about 12 weeks, were pooled.

Of note for this clone: Other nucleotide sequences from this sample produce the same CDR3.

Assay used: immunoSEQ multiplex PCR; TCRdb lists only in-frame clones, some missing. The sample yields about 130,000 clones, roughly 90% seen once. Sequences were derived from peripheral blood, sampled on day 0 of AZD1222 vaccination. The sequence was collected from an adult in good health.

This CDR3 reads CASSLGGAAYEQYF. As DNA, the CDR3 is TGCGCCAGCAGCTTGGGCGGGGCAGCTTACGAGCAGTACTTC. The chain combines TRBV5-1 with TRBJ2-7, with D possibly TRBD2 on 6 matching bases. The ends were cut back, 0 bases at V and 4 bases at J, with 11 bases in the middle. Germline CDR1 reads SGHRS; CDR2 reads YFSETQ. The CDR3 loop spans 14 amino acids.